Listed here is a single T cell receptor beta chain. Its antigen is unknown. No qualities accompany the bases; no much larger clone lies one base away. TCRbeta CDR3 regions were amplified from genomic DNA using the immunoSEQ Assay, a bias-controlled multiplex PCR. The authors' pipeline ran thus. The number of nucleated cells in each sample was estimated by amplification of reference gene primers within the assay. To quantify the absolute abundance of each unique TCRbeta CDR3 rearrangement, sequence reads were collapsed and filtered. For each sample, productive Simpson clonality was calculated by taking the square root of Simpson's diversity index across productive rearrangements. TCRdb retrieved this table from immuneACCESS and kept in-frame rearrangements only. Not all clones are present; in checked studies, unresolved V genes account for under half, and no reason is known for the remainder. D and trimming come from the DNA, and the V and J calls and clone size come from that table. A total of 110,000 or so clones appear in this sample, approximately 82% of them only once. About 3.8% of the sample is taken by the ten largest.

This specimen comes from a study of blood T cell repertoires in COVID-19 (dated by TCRdb to the early 2020s). Study-wide context: Collaborator samples came from the United States, Italy and Spain and covered acute and convalescent phases of COVID-19. The prospective study material was composed of cDNA or gDNA derived from T cells, B-cell-depleted T cells, or PBMCs. Deeply sampled blood TCRbeta repertoires from subjects exposed to, actively infected with, or recovered from COVID-19 were included in the dataset. The repertoires were released in a freely available public database intended as a resource for research on the immune response to SARS-CoV-2. The samples were drawn from two sources: the first 160 participants of the ongoing ImmuneRACE study, and 1,000 to 1,500 subjects contributed by 6 global collaborators. Nearly every sample came with metadata listing a de-identified subject ID, COVID-19 status, age in years and sex. HLA class I and class II types, where available, came from metadata supplied by the sample provider rather than from assay-based typing.

Collaborating institutions collected whole blood in K2EDTA tubes following their own protocols. For TCRbeta analysis, collaborators shipped samples in one of three forms: frozen whole blood, isolated PBMCs, or DNA extracted from either of those sample types. The germline ends are 17 bases apart after V is trimmed by 2 bases and J by 9 bases. Measured from the cysteine to the phenylalanine, the CDR3 is 15 residues long. Only the CDR3 region is kept as DNA, spanning 45 bases read in frame from base 1. According to the germline V gene (reference sequence), CDR1 reads MNHEY and CDR2 reads SMNVEV. The paper as a whole reports these results and caveats: The quantity of clinical and demographic metadata differed by source and by participant and was supplied without curation.

This receptor was taken from a woman between 65 and 79 years old with acute or convalescent COVID-19. Rearrangement joined TRBV27 to TRBJ2-1; the D gene lacks a confident call. Specimen: peripheral blood. The CDR3 region: CASSLNSLLPGEQFF. The bases read TGTGCCAGCAGTTTAAATTCCTTACTCCCGGGTGAGCAGTTCTTC.